These T cell receptor beta chains were read from a single sample in a study of blood T cell repertoires in COVID-19. The protocol was immunoSEQ multiplex PCR, while the TCRdb copy is restricted to in-frame clones and leaves out a portion. The table lists 350,000 to 450,000 clones, about 85% of them singletons. The sample was peripheral blood. Every receptor here comes from a young woman with acute or convalescent COVID-19. The CDR3 runs from the conserved cysteine through the conserved F or W. A D gene is named only where the DNA matches it firmly. Size values are once, few and many counts, or a class for expanded clones, and some rows have none.

J: TRBJ2-1
D: NA
V: TRBV7-9
size: NA
DNA: TGTGCCAGCAGCCAAGCGAGCGTACCTAGCTCCTACAATGAGCAGTTCTTC
CDR3: CASSQASVPSSYNEQFF

J: TRBJ2-7
D: NA
V: TRBV11-2
size: NA
DNA: TGTGCCAGCAGCTTAGATGCGGGGTACGAGCAGTACTTC
CDR3: CASSLDAGYEQYF

J: TRBJ2-7
D: NA
V: TRBV28
size: NA
DNA: TGTGCCAGCAGTTTAGGAGGGTCCTACGAGCAGTACTTC
CDR3: CASSLGGSYEQYF

J: TRBJ2-3
D: TRBD1
V: TRBV4-1
size: NA
DNA: TGCGCCAGCAGCCAAGCCAACAGGGGGCGGTTTGCAGATACGCAGTATTTT
CDR3: CASSQANRGRFADTQYF

J: TRBJ1-2
D: NA
V: TRBV2
size: few
DNA: TGTGCCAGCAGTACGGGACAAGAGTCTGGTGGCTACACCTTC
CDR3: CASSTGQESGGYTF

J: TRBJ1-5
D: TRBD1
V: TRBV28
size: NA
DNA: TGTGCCAGCAGACCTACAGGGGAGCCCCAGCATTTT
CDR3: CASRPTGEPQHF

J: TRBJ1-5
D: TRBD1
V: TRBV12-5
size: NA
DNA: TGTGCTAGTGGTTTGGTCGCGGGGGGTGGCCGACAGGGAAATCAGCCCCAGCATTTT
CDR3: CASGLVAGGGRQGNQPQHF

J: TRBJ2-2
D: TRBD1
V: TRBV24-1
size: NA
DNA: TGTGCCACCAGTGACCCCGGGCCAGGGGGCACCGGGGAGCTGTTTTTT
CDR3: CATSDPGPGGTGELFF

J: TRBJ1-6
D: TRBD1
V: TRBV2
size: NA
DNA: TGTGCCAGCAGTCCTCGACAGGGGTCGGATTCACCCCTCCACTTT
CDR3: CASSPRQGSDSPLHF

J: TRBJ2-2
D: TRBD1
V: TRBV24-1
size: few
DNA: TGTGCCACCAGTCACCGGACAGGGGACACCGGGGAGCTGTTTTTT
CDR3: CATSHRTGDTGELFF

J: TRBJ2-1
D: TRBD2
V: TRBV6-4
size: NA
DNA: TGTGCCAGCAGTGTCCAACCCGCGGGACTAGCGAATGAGCAGTTCTTC
CDR3: CASSVQPAGLANEQFF

J: TRBJ2-1
D: TRBD2
V: TRBV5-6
size: once
DNA: TGTGCCAGCATTATAGCGGGGAGCTCCTACAATGAGCAGTTCTTC
CDR3: CASIIAGSSYNEQFF

J: TRBJ2-7
D: NA
V: TRBV4-2
size: once
DNA: TGTGCCAGCAGCCCTACCGTATCCTACGAGCAGTACTTC
CDR3: CASSPTVSYEQYF

J: TRBJ2-5
D: TRBD1
V: TRBV19
size: NA
DNA: TGTGCCAGTAGTTCGGACAGGGGCGGAGAGACCCAGTACTTC
CDR3: CASSSDRGGETQYF

J: TRBJ1-6
D: TRBD1
V: TRBV9
size: NA
DNA: TGTGCCAGCAGCGGAGACAGGGTATATTCACCCCTCCACTTT
CDR3: CASSGDRVYSPLHF

J: TRBJ2-7
D: TRBD1
V: TRBV19
size: NA
DNA: TGTGCCAGTAGTTCCAGGGGGCAGGAAGAGCAGTACTTC
CDR3: CASSSRGQEEQYF

J: TRBJ2-7
D: NA
V: TRBV5-4
size: NA
DNA: TGTGCCAGCAGCTTGGTCCAGGGGCTGATCCACGAGCAGTACTTC
CDR3: CASSLVQGLIHEQYF

J: TRBJ2-5
D: TRBD1
V: TRBV5-8
size: NA
DNA: TGTGCCAGCAGCTTGGAAACAGGGGGCAGAGAGACCCAGTACTTC
CDR3: CASSLETGGRETQYF

J: TRBJ1-1
D: NA
V: TRBV7-2
size: NA
DNA: TGTGCCAGCAGCTTAGAACAGGGTAACGCTGAAGCTTTCTTT
CDR3: CASSLEQGNAEAFF

J: TRBJ2-1
D: TRBD2
V: TRBV7-2
size: NA
DNA: TGTGCCAGCAGCTTAGCGCGGGGGACTAAATACAATGAGCAGTTCTTC
CDR3: CASSLARGTKYNEQFF

J: TRBJ1-2
D: TRBD1
V: TRBV14
size: NA
DNA: TGTGCCAGCAGCCGCGGGACAGGGCGCTATGGCTACACCTTC
CDR3: CASSRGTGRYGYTF

J: TRBJ2-3
D: NA
V: TRBV28
size: NA
DNA: TGTGCCAGCAGCCGAGGGTTAATGGAGACAGATACGCAGTATTTT
CDR3: CASSRGLMETDTQYF

J: TRBJ2-2
D: TRBD1
V: TRBV14
size: NA
DNA: TGTGCCAGCAGCCAAGAAGGGCCAGGACAGGGGCGGTATTATGACGGGGAGCTGTTTTTT
CDR3: CASSQEGPGQGRYYDGELFF

J: TRBJ2-2
D: NA
V: TRBV5-1
size: few
DNA: TGCGCCGGACACGCGAACACCGGGGAGCTGTTTTTT
CDR3: CAGHANTGELFF

J: TRBJ1-2
D: TRBD1
V: TRBV6-5
size: NA
DNA: TGTGCCAGCACCGCCTGGGACAGACCTAACTATGGCTACACCTTC
CDR3: CASTAWDRPNYGYTF

J: TRBJ1-1
D: NA
V: TRBV6-5
size: NA
DNA: TGTGCCAGCAGTTACGCAGAGGGCACTGAAGCTTTCTTT
CDR3: CASSYAEGTEAFF

J: TRBJ2-2
D: TRBD1
V: TRBV27
size: NA
DNA: TGTGCCAGCAGTTGGACCCGGACAGGGGAAGGTGGCGGGGAGCTGTTTTTT
CDR3: CASSWTRTGEGGGELFF

J: TRBJ1-5
D: TRBD1
V: TRBV5-1
size: NA
DNA: TGCGCCAGCAGCTTGGAGGGGGCAGGGCATCAGCCCCAGCATTTT
CDR3: CASSLEGAGHQPQHF

J: TRBJ2-3
D: NA
V: TRBV2
size: NA
DNA: TGTGCCAGCACTGGGAATGGACAGCCCACAGATACGCAGTATTTT
CDR3: CASTGNGQPTDTQYF

J: TRBJ2-2
D: TRBD1
V: TRBV6-6
size: once
DNA: TGTGCCAGCAGTTCCCCGACAGGGGGCATAACCGGGGAGCTGTTTTTT
CDR3: CASSSPTGGITGELFF

J: TRBJ2-7
D: NA
V: TRBV14
size: NA
DNA: TGTGCCAGCAGCCAAGAGCTGGGGGGCTACGAGCAGTACTTC
CDR3: CASSQELGGYEQYF

J: TRBJ2-3
D: TRBD2
V: TRBV28
size: NA
DNA: TGTGCCAGCAGTCGTCCGGGTGGGAGGGGTTTAGATACGCAGTATTTT
CDR3: CASSRPGGRGLDTQYF

J: TRBJ2-5
D: TRBD2
V: TRBV13
size: NA
DNA: TGTGCCAGCAGCTCCCTTAGCGGGGGGGTCCGAGAGACCCAGTACTTC
CDR3: CASSSLSGGVRETQYF

J: TRBJ1-5
D: NA
V: TRBV6-5
size: NA
DNA: TGTGCCAGCAGTCCCGAGGTTAGCAATCAGCCCCAGCATTTT
CDR3: CASSPEVSNQPQHF

J: TRBJ2-7
D: TRBD1
V: TRBV5-6
size: NA
DNA: TGTGCCAGCAGCTTGGGAGACAGGGGAGGTAGCGAGCAGTACTTC
CDR3: CASSLGDRGGSEQYF